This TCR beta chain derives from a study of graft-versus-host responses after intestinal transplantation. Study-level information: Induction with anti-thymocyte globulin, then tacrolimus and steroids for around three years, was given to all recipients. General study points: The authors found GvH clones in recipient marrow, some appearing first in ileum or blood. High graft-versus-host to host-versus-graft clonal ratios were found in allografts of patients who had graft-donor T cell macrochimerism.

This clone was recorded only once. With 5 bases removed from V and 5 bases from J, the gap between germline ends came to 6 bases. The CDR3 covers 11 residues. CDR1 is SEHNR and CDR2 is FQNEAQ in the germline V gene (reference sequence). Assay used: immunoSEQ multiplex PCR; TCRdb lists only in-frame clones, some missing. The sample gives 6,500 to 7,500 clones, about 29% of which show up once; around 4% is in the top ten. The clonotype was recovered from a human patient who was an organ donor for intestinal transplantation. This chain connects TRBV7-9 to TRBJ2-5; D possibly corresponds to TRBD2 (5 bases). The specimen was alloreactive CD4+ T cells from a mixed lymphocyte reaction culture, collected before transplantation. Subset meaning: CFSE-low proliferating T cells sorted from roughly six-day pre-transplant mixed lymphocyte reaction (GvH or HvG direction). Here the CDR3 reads CASSRGETQYF. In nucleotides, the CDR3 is TGTGCCAGCAGCCGCGGGGAGACCCAGTACTTC.